This T cell receptor beta chain is from a study of regulatory T cells in long-lasting Graves disease. As for time point: persistent/refractory GD, antithyroid drugs over 5 years with positive TRAb. Isolated PBMC RNA provided the starting material for the TCR library. Into tubes containing EDTA, approximately 9 milliliters of peripheral blood were drawn. CDR1 SGHTA and CDR2 FQGNSA come from the germline V gene. The CDR3 has 13 amino acids. With 0 bases removed from V and 6 bases from J, the gap between germline ends came to 8 bases. Assembly of TCR beta libraries relied on iRepertoire HTBI primers together with Arm-PCR of CDR3 regions. TCRdb reanalysed the multiplex PCR reads using MiXCR and keeps one entry per CDR3 protein. The table has 310,000 or so distinct CDR3 sequences, 20% to 25% seen once. In its sample, this clonotype was seen many times.

The sequence was obtained from a female donor with Graves disease. The chain uses TRBV7-2 and TRBJ1-2; D is perhaps TRBD1 (6 bases). Sequencing used peripheral blood mononuclear cells (PBMCs), obtained when the disease was refractory, from a patient treated with antithyroid drugs. CDR3 sequence (DNA): TGTGCCAGCAGCTTAGCTGGGGGCAATGGCTACACCTTC. Encoded protein: CASSLAGGNGYTF.